This T cell receptor beta chain was profiled in a study of yellow fever vaccine responses in identical twins. CDR3 size: 13 residues. Trimming removed 3 bases at V and 3 bases at J, with 9 bases between. Germline V gives CDR1 SGHAT, CDR2 FQDESV (reference sequence). MiXCR, applied by TCRdb to the RT-PCR reads, yields one record per CDR3 protein. Among roughly 18,000 distinct CDR3 sequences listed, roughly three fifths were seen once. The starting material was T cells from blood (PBMCs), unsorted or a sorted subset (not recorded which), obtained before or after yellow fever vaccination (not recorded which). The sequence came from a young woman who received the yellow fever vaccine. V usage is TRBV11-1 and J usage is TRBJ2-7, with D tentatively TRBD1 (6 bases). CDR3 in amino acids: CASSFLDSYEQYF. The CDR3 bases are TGTGCCAGCAGCTTTCTGGACAGCTACGAGCAGTACTTC.